This T cell receptor (beta chain) originates from a study of radiation and T cells in renal cell carcinoma. Findings and caveats of the study: No pretreatment tumor biopsies were available for baseline clonotypes.

The assay was immunoSEQ multiplex PCR, and TCRdb's table has in-frame clones only and misses some. The data contain around 180,000 clones, approximately 90% of them seen just once; the ten biggest clones take up around 11%. The time point denotes: blood 4 weeks post-SBRT, at nephrectomy. Treatment given: 15 Gy SBRT to primary tumor, nephrectomy 4 weeks later. Nephrectomy followed 15 Gy stereotactic body radiation by 4 weeks. Blood was sampled at baseline, 2 weeks and 4 weeks after SBRT. About this clone: Antigen unknown.

The CDR3 extends over 15 amino acids. Per the germline V gene, CDR1 is MNHEY and CDR2 is SVGAGI. V was shortened by 5 bases and J by 6 bases, with 17 bases between the two germline ends. This receptor was taken from a woman between 45 and 60 years old with renal cell carcinoma. Sequenced material: blood, taken from a patient whose treatment included radiotherapy and nephrectomy. This chain joins TRBV6-5 and TRBJ1-3; D gene uncertain. CDR3 nucleotides: TGTGCCAGCAGTGTCGACGGGAGGGCGCTAAACACCATATATTTT. It translates to CASSVDGRALNTIYF.